This T cell receptor (beta chain) was captured in a study of shared clonotypes between healthy human individuals. Some clones are missing from TCRdb's copy, which holds only in-frame ones; the method was immunoSEQ multiplex PCR. The sample includes some 580,000 clones, 98% of them seen just once. With 10 bases clipped from V and 3 bases from J, the junction kept 12 bases outside the gene matches. This CDR3 has 15 residues. Germline V gene data show CDR1 as ENHRY and CDR2 as SYGVKD. As for this clone: Antigen unknown.

Selected positively for CCR7 and CD45RO-negative, naive CD8 cells excluded terminally differentiated effector memory CD45RA+ cells. Study-level results: Clonotype sharing among donors was expected to depend on sequencing depth. Generation probabilities were higher for clonotypes shared across all four sorted-subset donors than for unshared ones.

The J gene is TRBJ1-2, the V gene TRBV10-3, with TRBD1 matching 9 bases. The sequencing sample was made of naive CD8+ T cells sorted from blood. The clonotype was recovered from a man aged 25-45 years in good health. CDR3: CASDKGQGKDYGYTF. CDR3 sequence (DNA): TGTGCCAGCGACAAGGGACAGGGTAAAGACTATGGCTACACCTTC.